The next 9 T cell receptor beta chains were all read from a single sample in a study of T cells in Graves' hyperthyroidism and ophthalmopathy. It was RNA transcripts that yielded the amplified TCR beta CDR3 regions. A first-round RT-PCR of the TCR CDR3 used the HTBI primer set. A single record per CDR3 protein comes from TCRdb applying MiXCR to the multiplex PCR reads. Of around 250,000 distinct CDR3 sequences in the sample, roughly 15% were seen once. The source material was blood. All receptors derive from a woman aged 40 to 50 with Graves' hyperthyroidism that later progressed to Graves' ophthalmopathy.

This clonotype has ten or more counts. The chain links TRBV14 to TRBJ2-7, with 8 bases aligning to TRBD1. Germline V CDR1 and CDR2: SGHDN, FVKESK. The CDR3 runs to 14 residues. The V and J ends lost 5 bases and 6 bases, in that order; junction bases with no gene match: 9. The CDR3 is CASSSHRGEIEQYF. The CDR3 nucleotides read TGTGCCAGCAGCTCCCACAGGGGGGAAATCGAGCAGTACTTC.

This clonotype was counted many times. The V and J genes are TRBV28 and TRBJ2-2; no definite D call. Per germline, CDR1 MDHEN and CDR2 SYDVKM. This CDR3 has 14 amino acids. Trimming took 3 bases from V and 6 from J, leaving 11 bases between them. The CDR3 spells CASSFRLKPGELFF. CDR3 DNA sequence: TGTGCCAGCAGTTTTCGTTTGAAACCCGGGGAGCTGTTTTTT.

The chain uses TRBV18 and TRBJ2-3; D gene ambiguous. CDR1 and CDR2 (germline): KGHSH, LQKENI. V was pared by 3 bases and J by 6 bases, with 10 bases between. The CDR3 is made up of 13 amino acids. CDR3 loop: CASSPTDQDTQYF. In DNA form, the CDR3 reads TGTGCCAGCTCACCGACGGACCAGGATACGCAGTATTTT.

This clonotype was picked up many times. The genes are TRBV6-1 and TRBJ1-3, with D possibly matching TRBD1 (5 bases). There are 15 residues in the CDR3. CDR1 MNHNS and CDR2 SASEGT come from the germline V gene. Trimming took 6 bases from V and 7 from J, leaving 19 bases between them. The CDR3 DNA reads as TGTGCCAGCAGGAGGGGAATGCGGGACGAGAACACCATATATTTT. Amino acid sequence: CASRRGMRDENTIYF.

This clonotype was counted ten times or more. CDR3 residues: CASRTVLGGPTSNEQFF. In DNA, the CDR3 is TGTGCCAGCAGAACGGTTTTAGGGGGACCTACCTCCAATGAGCAGTTCTTC. The rearrangement links TRBV12-3 or TRBV12-4 to TRBJ2-1, with D perhaps matching TRBD1 (6 bases). CDR3 size: 17 residues. Deletions cut 6 bases from V and 6 bases from J, with 24 bases between.

This clonotype came up many times. The CDR3: CASSPLLATYEQYF. CDR3 in DNA: TGTGCCAGCAGTCCCCTCCTAGCGACGTACGAGCAGTACTTC. V and J are TRBV28 and TRBJ2-7; D perhaps matches TRBD2 (6 bases). The germline V gene encodes CDR1 MDHEN and CDR2 SYDVKM. V was clipped by 5 bases and J by 4 bases, with 15 bases between them. This CDR3 is built from 14 residues.

In this sample, this clonotype turned up many times. V is TRBV28 and J is TRBJ1-5; 9 bases map to TRBD1. Looked up from germline, CDR1 is MDHEN and CDR2 is SYDVKM. The J segment lost 6 bases and the V segment lost 6 bases, leaving 9 bases of the junction unmatched. There are 15 residues in the CDR3. The CDR3 spells CASSRDRVFGQPQHF. CDR3 bases: TGTGCCAGCAGCCGGGACAGGGTTTTTGGTCAGCCCCAGCATTTT.

This clonotype was picked up a small number of times. J is TRBJ2-4 and V is TRBV6-8; 7 nucleotides line up with TRBD1. This CDR3 contains 18 residues. CDR1 and CDR2 (germline): MNHGY, SAAAGT. Trimming took 0 bases from V and 4 from J; bases not matched to a gene: 12. CDR3 protein: CASSYSIGTALGKNIQYF. The CDR3 DNA follows: TGTGCCAGCAGTTACTCGATAGGGACAGCACTGGGGAAAAACATTCAGTACTTC.

Many counts were recorded for this clonotype. The V and J genes are TRBV18 and TRBJ2-2, with 7 positions matching TRBD1. CDR1 is KGHSH and CDR2 is LQKENI in the germline V gene. J lost 7 bases, V lost 4 bases, and 3 bases had no gene match. The length of the CDR3 is 13 residues. The CDR3 DNA sequence: TGTGCCAGCTCACGGGACAGTCGCGGGGAGCTGTTTTTT. Translated, it gives CASSRDSRGELFF.